One and the same sample provided the 32 T cell receptor beta chains below, sequenced in a study of T cells in Graves' hyperthyroidism and ophthalmopathy. It was RNA transcripts that yielded the amplified TCR beta CDR3 regions. The HTBI primer set served for first-round RT-PCR of the TCR CDR3. MiXCR, run by TCRdb on the multiplex PCR reads, gives a single entry per CDR3 protein. The repertoire holds about 380,000 distinct CDR3 sequences, with roughly 18% as singletons. Material for sequencing was blood. These receptors came from a man aged 18-30 years with Graves' ophthalmopathy.

This clonotype appeared many times. This sequence joins TRBV20-1 and TRBJ1-1; no firm D call. The CDR3 spans 12 residues. Germline V gene sequence: CDR1 DFQATT, CDR2 SNEGSKA (reference sequence). V was trimmed by 4 bases and J by 4 bases, leaving 10 bases between them. Here the CDR3 reads CSATRPGTEAFF. For the CDR3, the DNA is TGCAGTGCTACCCGGCCGGGCACTGAAGCTTTCTTT.

The chain has TRBV10-3 and TRBJ2-7; TRBD1 is a possible D gene (5 bases). The CDR3 is 14 amino acids. CDR1 is ENHRY, CDR2 SYGVKD, per germline. Trimming removed 7 bases from V and 0 bases from J, with 13 bases in between. CDR3 protein: CAIKGQKFSYEQYF. Here the CDR3 DNA reads TGTGCCATCAAAGGACAAAAGTTCTCCTACGAGCAGTACTTC.

This clonotype was seen only a few times. The chain joins TRBV27 to TRBJ2-6; D is uncertain. CDR3 length: 16 amino acids. V dropped 8 bases and J dropped 1 base, with 15 bases sitting between them. Germline-derived CDR1 and CDR2 are MNHEY and SMNVEV (reference sequence). The DNA of the CDR3 is TGTGCCAGCTTCCCTCGTTGGGTTTCTGGGGCCAACGTCCTGACTTTC. It codes for CASFPRWVSGANVLTF.

The table lists this clonotype with many counts. The rearrangement uses TRBV7-9 and TRBJ1-4, with D unresolved. Germline V gene sequence: CDR1 SEHNR, CDR2 FQNEAQ (reference sequence). This CDR3 is 18 amino acids long. V lost 1 base and J 0 bases, leaving 15 bases between the germline ends. CDR3 residues: CASSLVLQHLPTNEKLFF. DNA of the CDR3: TGTGCCAGCAGCTTAGTCCTCCAACATCTTCCAACTAATGAAAAACTGTTTTTT.

This clonotype has more than one count but fewer than ten. The chain joins TRBV6-4 to TRBJ2-3; D perhaps matches TRBD1 (5 bases). CDR3 length equals 15 residues. V lost 3 bases and J lost 4, with 14 bases in between. Germline lookup yields CDR1 MRHNA and CDR2 SNTAGT. The CDR3 nucleotides are TGTGCCAGCAGTGAGGGTGGCAGGGAATCAGATACGCAGTATTTT. It specifies CASSEGGRESDTQYF.

The sample holds one count of this clonotype. The chain is built from TRBV19 and TRBJ1-4, with no clear D. Germline CDR1 and CDR2: LNHDA and SQIVND (reference sequence). The CDR3 sequence is 12 residues long. The ends were cut back, 8 bases at V and 7 bases at J, with 11 bases in the middle. CDR3 sequence (DNA): TGTGCCAGTGGTGTGAAGAGTGAAAAACTGTTTTTT. Amino acids: CASGVKSEKLFF.

V usage is TRBV6-1 and J usage is TRBJ1-1, with 7 positions matching TRBD1. V dropped 6 bases and J dropped 8; count of bases not matched to a gene: 9. This CDR3 comprises 13 residues. Germline CDR1 MNHNS, CDR2 SASEGT. The DNA of the CDR3 is TGTGCCAGCAGAATAAAGGGGGCGGGAGAAGCTTTCTTT. This gives the protein CASRIKGAGEAFF.

This clonotype was observed many times. An end of the junction differs from the germline gene, which may be a read error. The chain's CDR3 is CASSLAGGGTEAFF. The CDR3 DNA follows: TGTGCCAGCAGCTTAGCGGGGGGGGGCACTGAAGCTTTCTTT. The chain joins TRBV5-1 to TRBJ1-1; maybe TRBD1 (5 bases). The CDR3 covers 14 residues. In germline, CDR1 is SGHRS, CDR2 YFSETQ.

This clonotype was recorded many times. In DNA, the CDR3 is TGCGCCAGCAGCGGCCCGGCAGGGAATTCACCCCTCCACTTT. It encodes CASSGPAGNSPLHF. V usage is TRBV5-1 and J usage is TRBJ1-6; the D gene is possibly TRBD1 (5 bases). CDR1 and CDR2 (germline): SGHRS, YFSETQ. This CDR3 spans 14 amino acids. V gave up 4 bases and J gave up 7 bases, with 12 bases separating them.

This clonotype was seen many times. V and J are TRBV12-3 or TRBV12-4 and TRBJ1-5, with a tentative D call TRBD1 (6 bases). V was shortened by 7 bases and J by 7 bases, with 17 bases between the two germline ends. There are 14 residues in the CDR3. CDR3 DNA: TGTGCCAGCACCTTAGGGGGGGCGGGACAGCCCCAGCATTTT. This encodes CASTLGGAGQPQHF.

This clonotype has a handful of counts. V gene TRBV6-1 combines with J gene TRBJ1-5; D perhaps matches TRBD1 (5 bases). From germline, CDR1 is MNHNS and CDR2 SASEGT. With 1 base removed from V and 9 bases from J, the gap between germline ends came to 13 bases. The CDR3 extends over 14 amino acids. CDR3 loop: CASSEGSGAGPQHF. CDR3 nucleotides: TGTGCCAGCAGTGAAGGGTCCGGGGCTGGGCCCCAGCATTTT.

This clonotype has a count of ten or more. The rearrangement joins TRBV13 to TRBJ1-2, with D possibly TRBD1 on 5 matching bases. The germline CDR1 and CDR2 sequences are PRHDT and FYEKMQ (reference sequence). This CDR3 comprises 14 residues. V shed 6 bases and J shed 2 bases, with 13 bases lying between them. The chain's CDR3 is CASRPGGGNYGYTF. The CDR3 nucleotides read TGTGCCAGCAGACCCGGTGGGGGGAACTATGGCTACACCTTC.

Only a few counts were recorded for this clonotype. The J gene is TRBJ1-2, the V gene TRBV20-1, with D maybe TRBD1 (5 bases). This CDR3 has 15 residues. Trimming shortened V by 3 bases and J by 0 bases, and 14 bases separated the two germline ends. Germline assignment: CDR1 DFQATT and CDR2 SNEGSKA (reference sequence). CDR3 bases: TGCAGTGCTAGGGGCCCCGGGACTTCTAACTATGGCTACACCTTC. Its protein product is CSARGPGTSNYGYTF.

This clonotype was seen many times. V usage is TRBV3-1 and J usage is TRBJ2-1; 8 bases line up with TRBD1. CDR3 length: 18 residues. The junction had 15 bases not matched to a gene; V was cut back by 4 bases and J by 4 bases. Germline V gene lookup returns CDR1 LGHDT and CDR2 YNNKEL (reference sequence). DNA of the CDR3: TGTGCCAGCAGCCTAGATTTGGGACAGGTCCAAGTGTACAATGAGCAGTTCTTC. Its translation is CASSLDLGQVQVYNEQFF.

This rearrangement joins TRBV18 to TRBJ2-2; 10 bases are shared with TRBD1. The germline V gene encodes CDR1 KGHSH and CDR2 LQKENI. Trimming removed 2 bases from V and 3 bases from J; junction bases left unmatched: 6. The CDR3 runs to 17 residues. CDR3 DNA: TGTGCCAGCTCACCAAATTTCGGGACAGGGGACACCGGGGAGCTGTTTTTT. Its protein is CASSPNFGTGDTGELFF.

This clonotype has at least ten counts. This chain uses TRBV12-3 or TRBV12-4 with TRBJ1-5; no clear D gene. This CDR3 is built from 13 residues. The germline V and J ends were trimmed by 2 bases and 7 bases, with 9 bases remaining between them. CDR3 sequence reads: CASSLRQYQPQHF. Written as DNA, the CDR3 is TGTGCCAGCAGTTTAAGGCAGTACCAGCCCCAGCATTTT.

This clonotype was recorded many times. J is TRBJ1-1 and V is TRBV11-2; 7 positions match TRBD1. This CDR3 contains 14 residues. V was pared by 4 bases and J by 4 bases, with 6 bases of the junction left unmatched. Looked up from germline, CDR1 is SGHAT and CDR2 is FQNNGV. CDR3 DNA: TGTGCCAGCAGCTCACAGGGACAGAGCACTGAAGCTTTCTTT. The encoded protein is CASSSQGQSTEAFF.

This chain uses TRBV29-1 with TRBJ2-3; 9 bases are a match to TRBD2. In germline, CDR1 is SQVTM, CDR2 ANQGSEA. CDR3 size: 13 residues. The V gene end was trimmed by 6 bases and the J gene end by 5 bases; junction bases not matched to a gene: 6. The CDR3 region is CSVLRGGQDTQYF. CDR3 nucleotides: TGCAGCGTGCTGCGGGGGGGCCAAGATACGCAGTATTTT.

V and J are TRBV20-1 and TRBJ2-2; D may be TRBD1 (5 bases). Germline V gene sequence: CDR1 DFQATT, CDR2 SNEGSKA (reference sequence). V dropped 1 base and J dropped 6 bases, with 12 bases sitting between them. The CDR3 length is 14 residues. CDR3 protein: CSARVPGSAGELFF. DNA for the CDR3: TGCAGTGCTAGAGTACCAGGGTCCGCCGGGGAGCTGTTTTTT.

The V gene is TRBV5-1, the J gene TRBJ2-1; unclear D gene. The germline gives CDR1 SGHRS, CDR2 YFSETQ. Trimming pared 0 bases from V and 0 bases from J, leaving 7 bases between. The CDR3 is made up of 15 amino acids. The CDR3 protein is CASSLVLDSYNEQFF. The CDR3 coding sequence is TGCGCCAGCAGCTTGGTCCTAGACTCCTACAATGAGCAGTTCTTC.

This clonotype showed up just a few times. The chain combines TRBV20-1 with TRBJ2-3, with 7 bases fitting TRBD2. This CDR3 contains 14 residues. J was trimmed by 0 bases and V by 6 bases; bases with no gene match: 6. Germline-derived CDR1 and CDR2 are DFQATT and SNEGSKA (reference sequence). The CDR3 loop reads CSAQTSTSTDTQYF. The DNA of the CDR3 is TGCAGTGCGCAGACTAGCACAAGCACAGATACGCAGTATTTT.

This clonotype was seen many times. V gene TRBV20-1 combines with J gene TRBJ2-7; D possibly corresponds to TRBD1 (6 bases). Germline CDR1 is DFQATT and CDR2 is SNEGSKA (reference sequence). V was clipped by 3 bases and J by 3 bases, with 9 bases between them. This CDR3 region has 12 residues. In DNA, the CDR3 is TGCAGTGCTAGGGGACACCTCTACGAGCAGTACTTC. Its protein is CSARGHLYEQYF.

Only a few counts were recorded for this clonotype. The chain employs TRBV25-1 and TRBJ2-5; possible D gene TRBD1, 7 bases. V lost 0 bases and J lost 5, with 22 bases in between. The CDR3 has 18 residues. Germline V gives CDR1 MGHDK, CDR2 SYGVNS. CDR3 residues: CASSEYRDSGGLPETQYF. The CDR3 nucleotides read TGTGCCAGCAGTGAATACCGGGACAGTGGGGGGCTACCGGAGACCCAGTACTTC.

This clonotype has at least ten counts. The CDR3 loop is CASNEGLNTEAFF. CDR3 nucleotides: TGTGCCAGCAACGAGGGGCTGAACACTGAAGCTTTCTTT. The rearrangement joins TRBV2 to TRBJ1-1; possibly TRBD1 for D (5 bases). The CDR3 is 13 amino acids. Germline V gene sequence: CDR1 SNHLY, CDR2 FYNNEI. V lost 7 bases, J lost 0 bases, and 9 bases lay in between.

Comments on this clonotype: A much larger clone lies a single base off, so this may be a read error. Because it lacks the conserved phenylalanine or tryptophan at the end, this CDR3 is likely a read error. The chain is built from TRBV5-6 and TRBJ1-2; 8 positions match TRBD1. Germline CDR1 and CDR2: SGHDT and YYEEEE. J lost 3 bases, V lost 4 bases, and 5 bases had no gene match. This CDR3 region has 14 residues. The CDR3 DNA follows: TGTGCCAGCAGCGTCCAGGGGGCGTACTATGGCTACACCCTC. This codes for CASSVQGAYYGYTL.

There are many counts of this clonotype. This sequence joins TRBV20-1 and TRBJ1-2; maybe TRBD1 (6 bases). The CDR3 has 15 amino acids. Germline CDR1 and CDR2: DFQATT and SNEGSKA (reference sequence). Trimming stripped 0 bases from V and 2 bases from J, with 13 bases between. CDR3 region: CSARDHGQSNYGYTF. The CDR3 DNA is TGCAGTGCTAGAGATCATGGACAGAGCAACTATGGCTACACCTTC.

The chain links TRBV7-2 to TRBJ1-1; the D gene is possibly TRBD1 (6 bases). The V gene's germline CDR1 is SGHTA and CDR2 FQGNSA. V dropped 5 bases and J dropped 7 bases, with 14 bases sitting between them. The CDR3 runs 13 residues. The CDR3 bases are TGTGCCAGCAGCACAAGAGGACAGTATGAAGCTTTCTTT. The encoded protein is CASSTRGQYEAFF.

This chain uses TRBV7-9 with TRBJ1-3; 7 bases fit TRBD1. CDR3 length equals 15 residues. Germline V gene data show CDR1 as SEHNR and CDR2 as FQNEAQ (reference sequence). V lost 5 bases and J lost 2; bases outside the gene matches: 6. CDR3 DNA: TGTGCCAGCAGCCATTACAGGGGAACTGGAAACACCATATATTTT. This encodes CASSHYRGTGNTIYF.

A few counts support this clonotype. In DNA, the CDR3 is TGCAGCGGGGACACAGGGCCAAATGAGCAGTTCTTC. Translated: CSGDTGPNEQFF. This chain connects TRBV29-1 to TRBJ2-1, with a possible D match to TRBD1 (6 bases). CDR1 and CDR2 from the germline V gene are SQVTM and ANQGSEA. The CDR3 extends over 12 amino acids. Trimming left V 7 bases short and J 7 bases short, with 14 bases between.

Notes on this clonotype: At one end the junction does not follow the germline gene, possibly because of a read error. The chain recombines TRBV12-3 or TRBV12-4 with TRBJ2-5, with D possibly TRBD1 on 6 matching bases. The CDR3 runs to 13 residues. The CDR3 DNA follows: TGTGCCAGCAGTAGCCAGGGGCAAGAGACCCGGTACTTC. This sequence encodes CASSSQGQETRYF.

This clonotype was observed many times. In nucleotides, the CDR3 is TGTGCCAGCAGCTTGTCAGGGGGCAGGAACACTGAAGCTTTCTTT. Its translation: CASSLSGGRNTEAFF. This sequence joins TRBV11-2 and TRBJ1-1; 8 bases agree with TRBD1. The ends lost 3 bases at V and 1 base at J; junction bases unmatched: 4. Per the germline V gene, CDR1 is SGHAT and CDR2 is FQNNGV. The CDR3 runs to 15 residues.

V and J are TRBV5-6 and TRBJ1-2, with 9 bases that match TRBD1. Germline CDR1 is SGHDT and CDR2 is YYEEEE. Trimming removed 3 bases from V and 4 bases from J; junction bases left unmatched: 4. The CDR3 consists of 14 residues. Here the CDR3 DNA reads TGTGCCAGCAGCTCGGGACAGGGTTTCTATGGCTACACCTTC. Amino acids: CASSSGQGFYGYTF.